Listed below are T cell receptor beta chains from one sample, sequenced in a study of beta chain features in type 1 diabetes. The repertoire was sequenced with immunoSEQ multiplex PCR; TCRdb's copy has only in-frame clones and lacks some. The table shows about 410,000 clones, with about 15% occurring only once. What was sequenced was naive CD4+ T cells from blood. The receptor set was obtained from a man younger than 45 in good health. CDR3s include the opening cysteine and the closing phenylalanine or tryptophan. The D gene is left open where the match is weak. The size field is filled for only some rows; it gives once, few, many or a size class.

.	TRBV5-4	TRBD1	TRBJ1-2	TGTGCCAGCACCAAACAGGGGGCGGGGTATGGCTACACCTTC	CASTKQGAGYGYTF
.	TRBV4-3	.	TRBJ2-2	TGCGCCAGCAGCGCCGAGAATCCCTGGACTACCTTCGGGTCCGGGGAGCTGTTTTTT	CASSAENPWTTFGSGELFF
.	TRBV10-3	.	TRBJ1-3	TGTGCCATCGGGTCGACGGGAGGAAACACCATATATTTT	CAIGSTGGNTIYF
.	TRBV9	.	TRBJ2-5	TGTGCCAGCAGCGAGGAAGCCTTACAAGAGACCCAGTACTTC	CASSEEALQETQYF
.	TRBV11-3	TRBD1	TRBJ2-2	TGTGCCAGCAGCTCGCGCCGGGACAGAAAGAACACCGGGGAGCTGTTTTTT	CASSSRRDRKNTGELFF
.	TRBV7-2	TRBD2	TRBJ2-7	TGTGCCAGCAGCTTAGCGCTGACTAGCGGGGGGATCTACGAGCAGTACTTC	CASSLALTSGGIYEQYF
.	TRBV6-5	TRBD1	TRBJ1-2	TGTGCCAGCAGTCCCCCAGGACAGGGCCATGGCTACACCTTC	CASSPPGQGHGYTF
.	TRBV5-4	TRBD1	TRBJ2-7	TGTGCCAGCAGCACTCCCGGACAGGGGCCCAGCTCCTACGAGCAGTACTTC	CASSTPGQGPSSYEQYF
.	TRBV15	.	TRBJ2-7	TGTGCCACCAGCAGAGAGACAGGATCCCAATATTACGAGCAGTACTTC	CATSRETGSQYYEQYF
few	TRBV7-2	.	TRBJ1-5	TGTGCCAGCAGCTTAGTTCCGTCAGGAGATCAGCCCCAGCATTTT	CASSLVPSGDQPQHF
.	TRBV7-6	.	TRBJ2-5	TGTGCCAGCAGCCCCTCTCCGAGCGGCCAAGAGACCCAGTACTTC	CASSPSPSGQETQYF
few	TRBV30	.	TRBJ2-2	TGTGCCGCACTTACAGAGAACACCGGGGAGCTGTTTTTT	CAALTENTGELFF
.	TRBV9	.	TRBJ2-7	TGTGCCAGCAGCGGAGGACCCGGGGCTCCGACTAACGAGCAGTACTTC	CASSGGPGAPTNEQYF
few	TRBV5-1	TRBD2	TRBJ2-1	TGCGCCAGCAGCTTGGGCTCTAGCGGGACTATTTACAATGAGCAGTTCTTC	CASSLGSSGTIYNEQFF
few	TRBV6-6	.	TRBJ2-3	TGTGCCAGCAGACATGGCCGGGGTGATACGCAGTATTTT	CASRHGRGDTQYF
few	TRBV19	.	TRBJ2-5	TGTGCCAGTAGTATTGGTCGGCAAGAGACCCAGTACTTC	CASSIGRQETQYF
few	TRBV9	.	TRBJ2-1	TGTGCCAGCAGCGTAGGGACAGTGAATGAGCAGTTCTTC	CASSVGTVNEQFF
.	TRBV30	.	TRBJ2-6	TGTGCCTGGAGTGTTAAGGGTAAAACCCTCTCTGGGGCCAACGTCCTGACTTTC	CAWSVKGKTLSGANVLTF
few	TRBV13	.	TRBJ2-3	TGTGCCAGCAGCTTAGGCCTGGGCAGAGGAGGGGATACGCAGTATTTT	CASSLGLGRGGDTQYF
few	TRBV7-6	.	TRBJ2-3	TGTGCCAGCAGTTATAGCAGGGGCCGAACAGATACGCAGTATTTT	CASSYSRGRTDTQYF
.	TRBV9	TRBD2	TRBJ2-5	TGTGCCAGCAGCGTAGCAGCGGGGCAAGAGACCCAGTACTTC	CASSVAAGQETQYF
.	TRBV29-1	.	TRBJ2-1	TGCAGCGTTGATGTGGGGGCTTCGGTGCAGTTCTTC	CSVDVGASVQFF
many	TRBV7-2	.	TRBJ2-1	TGTGCCAGCAGCTTAGGATTCCTGATGAATGAGCAGTTCTTC	CASSLGFLMNEQFF
few	TRBV2	TRBD1	TRBJ1-2	TGTGCCAGCGGGACAGGGATTAACTATGGCTACACCTTC	CASGTGINYGYTF
few	TRBV30	.	TRBJ1-3	TGTGCCTGGAGGACAGGAGCTGGAAACACCATATATTTT	CAWRTGAGNTIYF
.	TRBV5-1	.	TRBJ1-1	TGCGCCAGCAGCTTGGAGGACGGTCAGGGTGAAGCTTTCTTT	CASSLEDGQGEAFF
.	TRBV7-9	TRBD2	TRBJ2-3	TGTGCCAGCAGCTTGGGACTAGCGGGAGAAAGGACAGATACGCAGTATTTT	CASSLGLAGERTDTQYF
.	TRBV9	.	TRBJ1-5	TGTGCCAGCAGCGTAGACCCCAATCAGCCCCAGCATTTT	CASSVDPNQPQHF
.	TRBV6-5	.	TRBJ1-2	TGTGCCAGCAGTTTTGGGTTCGGGACGCATTATGGCTACACCTTC	CASSFGFGTHYGYTF
.	TRBV4-1	TRBD2	TRBJ2-5	TGCGCCAGCAGCCAAGAAAGTCGACTAGCGGGAGGACAGACCCAGTACTTC	CASSQESRLAGGQTQYF
few	TRBV7-6	.	TRBJ2-7	TGTGCCAGCAGCTCCCAAGGGGGTGGTGGCTACGAGCAGTACTTC	CASSSQGGGGYEQYF
many	TRBV14	.	TRBJ2-3	TGTGCCAGCAGCCAAGTCGGAGATACGCAGTATTTT	CASSQVGDTQYF
.	TRBV7-9	TRBD1	TRBJ2-3	TGTGCCAGCAGTTACGGACAGGGGCTAGATACGCAGTATTTT	CASSYGQGLDTQYF